The text below deals with one T cell receptor (beta chain). Its antigen is currently unknown. The CDR3 covers 13 residues. V lost 7 bases and J lost 5, with 14 bases in between. Germline-derived CDR1 and CDR2 are SNHLY and FYNNEI. The sample originates from a study of T cell responses to AZD1222 COVID-19 vaccine. Clones were read by immunoSEQ multiplex PCR, and TCRdb kept only the in-frame ones, dropping some. Here the sample spans some 150,000 clones, 88% being singletons. Notes on the study in general: Baseline seropositivity characterized only six AZD1222 recipients. Spike-specific TCR breadth and depth grew following two AZD1222 doses.

Sequencing was performed on peripheral blood, taken on day 0 of AZD1222 vaccination. This sequence was found in an adult in good health. The rearrangement links TRBV2 to TRBJ1-2, with D hard to call. This CDR3 is CASTERQVYGYTF. The CDR3 DNA reads as TGTGCCAGCACCGAGCGGCAGGTTTATGGCTACACCTTC.